This T cell receptor (beta chain) was sequenced for a study of spatial heterogeneity in lung cancer (dated by TCRdb to the late 2010s). Looking at the study overall: Donors were around 69 patients with early-stage, untreated non-small cell lung cancer from the lung TRACERx cohort. In non-small cell lung cancer, the study made a quantitative comparison of TCR alpha and beta repertoires among multiple tumor regions, matched nontumor lung and blood. In the raw uncorrected reads, each unique combination of TCR and UMI appeared more than ten times on average. Follow-up PBMC samples were sequenced whenever the samples were available, and the median time to follow-up was 2 to 3 years after resection. TCR repertoire features were related to nonsynonymous mutation counts determined by whole-exome sequencing of tumor tissue. At surgery, both alpha and beta chains were TCR-sequenced in over 200 tumor regions, some 64 matched nontumor lung samples and some 56 PBMC samples. Beta-chain transcripts were consistently detected in greater numbers than alpha-chain transcripts, which likely reflected higher beta-chain transcript abundance.

CDR1 MGHDK and CDR2 SYGVNS were looked up in the germline V gene. Reading from cysteine to phenylalanine, the CDR3 counts 17 amino acids. CDR3 DNA only is kept here, 51 bases in frame from base 1. From V the trimming removes 4 bases and from J it removes 4 bases, while the gene matches leave 5 bases of the junction unaccounted for. Points the paper makes about the study in general: Additional single-cell paired TCR alpha and beta sequencing was considered necessary to confirm, at a functional level, the hypothesis that regional TCRs recognize regional mutations. Comparisons of baseline and follow-up blood repertoires included only 15 or so patients. Ubiquitous expanded tumor TCRs were detected in blood more often at tumor resection than at routine follow-up.

Library prep was done by 5' RACE. Instrument used: NextSeq 500. To allow correction of PCR and sequencing errors, the TCR library protocol tagged every TCR cDNA molecule with a unique molecular identifier. On the authors' methods: TCR identification, UMI-based error correction and CDR3 extraction were performed with Decombinator tools. Expanded TCRs were defined as those above a frequency of 2 per 1,000, corresponding to the top 1% of the tumor frequency distribution. Renyi diversity was calculated using the R vegan package after each repertoire was subsampled 100 times to 5,000 TCRs. CDR3 similarity networks were built from amino acid triplet string-kernel similarity, with CDR3s being connected when pairwise similarity was above 0.82. TCRdb itself trimmed the public reads at Q25 with fastp, ran MiXCR and retained productive beta chains. CDR3 protein sequences are deduplicated, and each keeps its most common genes and DNA. The V and J calls reflect TCRdb's pipeline rather than the authors' work. The sample table contains about 120,000 distinct CDR3 sequences; only one count was recorded for more than 10% of them. Of the sample, around 17% falls within the top ten clones.

About this clonotype itself: This receptor's antigen is unknown. It has no much larger one-base neighbor in the sample; base qualities were not kept.

The intended sense of this specimen's time point label: blood at routine non-recurrence follow-up after resection. Without any cell sorting, TCR sequencing was performed on whole RNA extracted either from tumor and nontumor lung tissue or from cryopreserved PBMC samples. A patient was chosen for TCR sequencing only when enough RNA was available from at least two tumor regions. Rearrangement joined TRBV25-1 to TRBJ2-1, and 15 junctional nucleotides match TRBD2. The sample in question was PBMCs, obtained at follow-up. This TCR was sampled from a male donor with early-stage non-small cell lung cancer. CDR3 loop: CASSVGLAGGPYNEQFF. The sequence in DNA is TGTGCCAGCAGTGTAGGACTAGCGGGGGGGCCTTACAATGAGCAGTTCTTC.